This TCR beta chain was captured in a study of beta chain features in type 1 diabetes. The wider study: The samples had roughly 100,000,000 sorted cells examined in all. Study conclusions and caveats: In every one of the four CD4+ subsets, TCRB CDR3s were moderately but significantly shorter in Type 1 diabetes patients.

The isolated RNA, all of it, was reverse transcribed, so expressed TCRB transcripts were what got sequenced. Profiling relied on immunoSEQ multiplex PCR, and the TCRdb table lists in-frame clones only, not all of them. The table has about 400,000 clones, around 12% seen once. It was via CD45RO/CCR7/CD25/CD127/CD95/CD27 that CD4+ naive, central memory, regulatory and stem cell-like memory cells were sorted. Populations obtained by sorting all exceeded 98% purity. The CDR3 has 15 amino acids. Looked up from germline, CDR1 is SGHRS and CDR2 is YFSETQ. V lost 3 bases, J lost 8 bases, and 8 bases stayed unmatched. Comment on this clone: Its specificity is not known.

The sequenced sample was naive CD4+ T cells from blood. The V gene is TRBV5-1, the J gene TRBJ2-1; 10 nucleotides agree with TRBD2. This sequence was found in a young woman with type 1 diabetes. The CDR3 coding sequence is TGCGCCAGCAGCTCCGGGACTAGCGTGGGGGATGAGCAGTTCTTC. It codes for CASSSGTSVGDEQFF.